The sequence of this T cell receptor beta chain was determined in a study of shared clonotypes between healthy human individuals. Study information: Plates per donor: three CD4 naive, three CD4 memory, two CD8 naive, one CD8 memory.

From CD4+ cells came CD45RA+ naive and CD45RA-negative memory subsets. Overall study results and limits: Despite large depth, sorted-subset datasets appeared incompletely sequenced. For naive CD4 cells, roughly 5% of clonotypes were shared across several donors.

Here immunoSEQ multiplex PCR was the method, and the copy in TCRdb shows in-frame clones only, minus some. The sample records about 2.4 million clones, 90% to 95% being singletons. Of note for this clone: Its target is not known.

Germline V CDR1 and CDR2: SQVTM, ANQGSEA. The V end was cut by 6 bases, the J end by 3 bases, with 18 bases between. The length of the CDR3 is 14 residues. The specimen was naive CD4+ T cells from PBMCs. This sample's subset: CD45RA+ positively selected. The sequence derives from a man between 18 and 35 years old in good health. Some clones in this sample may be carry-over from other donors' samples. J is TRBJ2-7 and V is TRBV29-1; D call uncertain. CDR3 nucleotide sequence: TGCAGCGTGAAGGTTGAGTTCGTAGGCTACGAGCAGTACTTC. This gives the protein CSVKVEFVGYEQYF.